This T cell receptor (beta chain) originates from a study of shared clonotypes between healthy human individuals. About this clone: Its target is not known.

This table comes from immunoSEQ multiplex PCR, and its TCRdb copy is limited to in-frame clones, with some not included. The sample lists approximately 1,500,000 clones, roughly 95% occurring once. Trimming cost V 5 bases and J 3 bases; bases outside gene matches: 3. Germline V gene sequence: CDR1 SGHTA, CDR2 FQGTGA. The CDR3 length is 13 residues. Study observations and caveats: Naive CD4 clonotype sharing across a few donors was roughly 5%.

This receptor was identified in a man younger than 40 in good health. Material: naive CD4+ T cells sorted from blood. Subset of the sample: CD45RA+ positively selected. The chain couples TRBV7-3 to TRBJ1-2, with 7 positions matching TRBD1. Written as DNA, the CDR3 is TGTGCCAGCAGCCCGACAGGGTACTATGGCTACACCTTC. It translates to CASSPTGYYGYTF.